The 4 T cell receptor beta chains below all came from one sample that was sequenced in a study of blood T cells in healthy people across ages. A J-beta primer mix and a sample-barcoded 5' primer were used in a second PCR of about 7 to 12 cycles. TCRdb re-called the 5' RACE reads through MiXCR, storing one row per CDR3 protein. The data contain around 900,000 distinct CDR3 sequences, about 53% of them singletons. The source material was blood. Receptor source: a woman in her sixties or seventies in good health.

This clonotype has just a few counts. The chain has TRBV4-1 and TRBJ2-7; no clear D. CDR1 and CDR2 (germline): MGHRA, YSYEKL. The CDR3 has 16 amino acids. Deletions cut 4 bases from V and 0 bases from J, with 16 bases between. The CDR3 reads CASSPTMGTLSYEQYF. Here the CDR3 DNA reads TGCGCCAGCAGCCCCACTATGGGCACCCTCTCCTACGAGCAGTACTTC.

CDR3 DNA sequence: TGTGCCAGCAGCTTAAGAGGGGAGTCCTACGAGCAGTACTTC. Its protein product is CASSLRGESYEQYF. V is TRBV7-9 and J is TRBJ2-7; D may be TRBD1 or TRBD2 (5 bases each). The CDR3 loop spans 14 amino acids. CDR1 and CDR2 from the germline V gene are SEHNR and FQNEAQ (reference sequence). V gave up 2 bases and J gave up 1 base, with 9 bases separating them.

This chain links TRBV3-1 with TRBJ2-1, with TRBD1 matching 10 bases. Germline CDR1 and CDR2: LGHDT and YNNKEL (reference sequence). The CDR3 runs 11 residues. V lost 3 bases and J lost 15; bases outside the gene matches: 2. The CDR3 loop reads CASSHGTGVFF. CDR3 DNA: TGTGCCAGCAGCCACGGGACAGGGGTGTTCTTC.

The CDR3, as DNA: TGCAGTGCCCCACGGAGAAGGGCGGGAGGCACAGATACGCAGTATTTT. It codes for CSAPRRRAGGTDTQYF. This chain uses TRBV20-1 with TRBJ2-3; 7 bases agree with TRBD2. Unmatched junction bases numbered 13, after V lost 6 bases and J lost 1 base. Germline loops: CDR1 DFQATT, CDR2 SNEGSKA (reference sequence). The CDR3 is 16 residues long.